This TCR beta chain is drawn from a study of shared clonotypes between healthy human individuals. Germline V gene sequence: CDR1 MGHDK, CDR2 SYGVNS. This CDR3 has 15 amino acids. The V end lost 3 bases, the J end lost 2 bases, and 10 bases lay between the germline ends. Whole-study results and caveats: Relative to clonotypes present in all four donors, those not shared had lower generation probabilities.

CD45RA+ naive and CD45RA-negative memory subsets were separated from CD4+ cells. Regarding this clone: The antigen remains undetermined.

At a deep level, the assay was run. Using immunoSEQ multiplex PCR, the repertoire was profiled, and TCRdb retains in-frame clones only, with some absent. Counted here are 2,500,000 or so clones, 90% to 95% occurring once; the ten biggest clones make up over 0.12%. The sequenced sample was naive CD4+ T cells sorted from blood. Subset of the sample: CD45RA+ positively selected. This receptor was obtained from a man between 18 and 35 years old in good health. This rearrangement joins TRBV25-1 to TRBJ2-2; D unresolved. The DNA of the CDR3 is TGTGCCAGCAGTGACGGGCAGGTCAACACCGGGGAGCTGTTTTTT. Encoded protein: CASSDGQVNTGELFF.